Listed here are 14 T cell receptor beta chains from one sample, sequenced in a study of T cell clonality in common variable immunodeficiency. Whole-study findings and limits: Reportedly, TCR beta sequences from common variable immunodeficiency showed fewer deletions and N-nucleotide insertions.

This table comes from immunoSEQ multiplex PCR, and its TCRdb copy is limited to in-frame clones, with some not included. The sample holds 25,000 to 30,000 clones, and no clone turns up only once. The antigens for these receptors are not known. The sequenced sample consisted of peripheral blood mononuclear cells. The receptors come from a human donor with common variable immunodeficiency.

This clone has ten or more counts. From the germline J gene comes the end of the CDR3, since the read stops 3 residues before it. The rearrangement uses TRBV30 and TRBJ1-2; possible D gene TRBD1, 5 bases. The V gene's germline CDR1 is GTSNPN and CDR2 SVGIG (reference sequence). The CDR3 is made up of 15 amino acids. CDR3 DNA, as far as it was read: TGTGCCTGGAATTGGCCAGGGAGTGGGGTGGGCGGC. Encoded protein: CAWNWPGSGVGG. The full-length CDR3 reads as CAWNWPGSGVGGYTF.

This clone was observed at least ten times. The sequenced part of the CDR3 DNA is TGTGCCAGCAGCCCGACGACACGGCCCGACACCGGGGAG. Translation gives CASSPTTRPDTGE. In full, the CDR3 reads CASSPTTRPDTGELFF. The rearrangement joins TRBV7-8 to TRBJ2-2; D remains unclear. From the germline J gene comes the end of the CDR3, since the read stops 3 residues before it. The V gene lost 5 bases and the J gene lost 3 bases, with 16 bases spanning the gap. This CDR3 is 16 amino acids long. The germline gives CDR1 SGHVS, CDR2 FQNEAQ.

This clone has more than one count but fewer than ten. The missing CDR3 end, 3 residues past where the read stops, is filled in from the germline J gene. The chain combines TRBV18 with TRBJ2-2, with 8 bases fitting TRBD1. The trim removed 3 bases at V and 2 bases at J, leaving 5 bases unmatched. This CDR3 comprises 16 residues. CDR1 is KGHSH, CDR2 LQKENI, per germline. The sequenced part of the CDR3 DNA is TGTGCCAGCTCACCTGGACAGGGTATAAACACCGGGGAG. It is translated as CASSPGQGINTGE. The complete CDR3 protein is CASSPGQGINTGELFF.

With respect to this clone: The read is 3 residues too short to cover the CDR3 end, so that end is filled in from the germline J gene. The chain joins TRBV5-1 to TRBJ1-5; a weak D match, TRBD1 (5 bases). V was pared by 8 bases and J by 1 base, with 10 bases between. The CDR3 is 13 amino acids. CDR1 SGHRS and CDR2 YFSETQ come from the germline V gene. The sequenced CDR3 bases are TGCGCCAGACAGGCGCCAAGCAATCAGCCC. It translates to CARQAPSNQP. From start to end, the CDR3 is CARQAPSNQPQHF. The whole variable domain, filled in from reference TRBV5-1 and TRBJ1-5, reads KAGVTQTPRYLIKTRGQQVTLSCSPISGHRSVSWYQQTPGQGLQFLFEYFSETQRNKGNFPGRFSGRQFSNSRSEMNVSTLELGDSALYLCARQAPSNQPQHFGDGTRLSIL.

On this clone itself: The read ends 3 residues before the CDR3 terminus; that terminus is restored from the germline J gene. The chain uses TRBV6-2 or TRBV6-3 and TRBJ2-3; D remains ambiguous. There are 16 residues in the CDR3. CDR1 is MNHEY and CDR2 is SVGEGT in the germline V gene. Trimming took off 0 bases at V and 0 bases at J, with 10 bases between the two ends. The covered CDR3 bases are TGTGCCAGCAGTTACTCACTAATCTCTAGCACAGATACG. Protein: CASSYSLISSTDT. The entire CDR3 protein reads CASSYSLISSTDTQYF.

This clone was seen ten or more times. The DNA ends 3 residues before the CDR3 does, and the rest of the CDR3 is filled in from the germline J gene. This rearrangement joins TRBV18 to TRBJ1-1; a possible D gene is TRBD1 (5 bases). V lost 3 bases, J lost 6 bases, and 11 bases lay in between. This CDR3 has 13 amino acids. The germline gives CDR1 KGHSH, CDR2 LQKENI. CDR3 DNA (partial): TGTGCCAGCTCACCGTCAGGGCAGGCTGAA. Encoded protein: CASSPSGQAE. The whole CDR3 reads CASSPSGQAEAFF.

This clone is classed as large. The sequenced fragment ends 3 residues before the CDR3 boundary, so the rest is inferred from the germline J gene. This chain joins TRBV19 and TRBJ1-1, with 8 bases lining up with TRBD1. V was clipped by 3 bases and J by 3 bases; unmatched bases: 0. The CDR3 extends over 13 amino acids. Germline V gene data show CDR1 as LNHDA and CDR2 as SQIVND (reference sequence). The CDR3 spells CASSMGQDTEAFF. The CDR3 DNA, read in part, is TGTGCCAGTAGTATGGGACAGGACACTGAA. Variable domain in full (rest from reference TRBV19 and TRBJ1-1): DGGITQSPKYLFRKEGQNVTLSCEQNLNHDAMYWYRQDPGQGLRLIYYSQIVNDFQKGDIAEGYSVSREKKESFPLTVTSAQKNPTAFYLCASSMGQDTEAFFGQGTRLTVV.

As for this clone: The read stops 3 residues short of the end of the CDR3; the missing end is completed from the germline J gene. V is TRBV2 and J is TRBJ1-4; tentatively, D is TRBD1 (5 bases). Trimming left V 4 bases short and J 8 bases short, with 11 bases between. Per the germline V gene, CDR1 is SNHLY and CDR2 is FYNNEI. This CDR3 is 13 amino acids long. The DNA read from the CDR3 is TGTGCCAGCAGTGCATCCAGGGCAGAAAAA. As protein: CASSASRAEK. The full CDR3 is CASSASRAEKLFF. Variable domain in full (rest from reference TRBV2 and TRBJ1-4): EPEVTQTPSHQVTQMGQEVILRCVPISNHLYFYWYRQILGQKVEFLVSFYNNEISEKSEIFDDQFSVERPDGSNFTLKIRSTKLEDSAMYFCASSASRAEKLFFGSGTQLSVL.

This clone was seen many times. The CDR3 goes on 3 residues after the read ends, and that part is filled in from the germline J gene. The chain carries TRBV20-1 and TRBJ2-5, with 7 bases that match TRBD1. Germline V CDR1 and CDR2: DFQATT, SNEGSKA (reference sequence). The CDR3 is 13 amino acids. V gave up 6 bases and J gave up 4 bases; unmatched junction bases: 8. CDR3 DNA, as far as it was read: TGCAGTGCGATCGGGACAGAACGAGAGACC. Amino acid sequence: CSAIGTERET. The complete CDR3 protein is CSAIGTERETQYF.

A note on this clone: The read finishes 3 residues shy of the CDR3 end, and the germline J gene is used to complete it. The V gene is TRBV2, the J gene TRBJ2-1; weak D call: TRBD2 (5 bases). V dropped 2 bases and J dropped 6 bases, with 17 bases sitting between them. The germline V gene has CDR1 SNHLY and CDR2 FYNNEI. The CDR3 covers 16 residues. The CDR3 bases that were read are TGTGCCAGCAGTGAACTGGGTCAGGCGGCGGGCAATGAG. Its translation: CASSELGQAAGNE. The full CDR3 sequence reads CASSELGQAAGNEQFF.

This clone was counted many times. The read comes to an end 3 residues before the CDR3 does, leaving the germline J gene to fill in the end. The chain couples TRBV6-4 to TRBJ2-1; 7 bases align to TRBD1. Looked up from germline, CDR1 is MRHNA and CDR2 is SNTAGT. V gave up 4 bases and J gave up 6 bases; unmatched junction bases: 6. This CDR3 is built from 14 residues. The CDR3 is CASSVTGVSNEQFF. The covered CDR3 bases are TGTGCCAGCAGTGTCACAGGGGTCAGCAATGAG.

The chain's CDR3 is CSAIPIHGGRDNYEQYF. The sequenced part of the CDR3 DNA is TGCAGTGCTATCCCCATCCACGGCGGGCGGGACAACTACGAG. This rearrangement joins TRBV20-1 to TRBJ2-7; TRBD1 or TRBD2 may be the D gene (6 bases each). The DNA ends 3 residues before the CDR3 does, and the rest of the CDR3 is filled in from the germline J gene. V lost 4 bases and J lost 3, with 25 bases in between. CDR1 is DFQATT and CDR2 is SNEGSKA in the germline V gene (reference sequence). This CDR3 has 17 residues.

This clone has a count of ten or more. The DNA ends 3 residues before the CDR3 does, and the rest of the CDR3 is filled in from the germline J gene. The V gene is TRBV6-1, the J gene TRBJ1-2, with D possibly TRBD1 on 6 matching bases. Germline loops: CDR1 MNHNS, CDR2 SASEGT. The CDR3 consists of 15 residues. Trimming took off 2 bases at V and 6 bases at J, with 16 bases between the two ends. CDR3 amino acids: CASSESGDRRDGYTF. CDR3 DNA, as far as it was read: TGTGCCAGCAGTGAATCGGGAGACAGGAGGGATGGC.

The sample holds many counts of this clone. The missing CDR3 end, 3 residues past where the read stops, is filled in from the germline J gene. The genes are TRBV19 and TRBJ2-7; D might be TRBD1 (5 bases). CDR1 LNHDA and CDR2 SQIVND come from the germline V gene (reference sequence). The CDR3 covers 15 residues. V was pared by 7 bases and J by 0 bases, with 16 bases between. The DNA read from the CDR3 is TGTGCCAGTACGACACATACAGGTGGCTCCTACGAG. Protein product: CASTTHTGGSYE. The entire CDR3 reads CASTTHTGGSYEQYF. The variable domain in full, with the rest retrieved from reference TRBV19 and TRBJ2-7, is DGGITQSPKYLFRKEGQNVTLSCEQNLNHDAMYWYRQDPGQGLRLIYYSQIVNDFQKGDIAEGYSVSREKKESFPLTVTSAQKNPTAFYLCASTTHTGGSYEQYFGPGTRLTVT.